This TCR beta chain comes out of a study of blood T cell repertoires in COVID-19 (dated by TCRdb to the early 2020s). Broadly, across the study: Samples from collaborators originated in the United States, Italy and Spain and spanned both the acute and convalescent phases of COVID-19. The material from the prospective study consisted of cDNA or gDNA derived from T cells, B-cell-depleted T cells, or PBMCs. The dataset comprised deeply sampled blood TCRbeta repertoires from subjects exposed to, actively infected with, or recovered from COVID-19. A freely available public database, intended as a resource for researchers studying the immune response to SARS-CoV-2, is where the repertoires were released. The samples were drawn from the first 160 participants of the ongoing ImmuneRACE study and from 1,254 subjects provided by 6 global collaborators. Sample metadata almost always included a de-identified subject ID, COVID-19 status, age in years and sex. Where available, HLA class I and class II types were taken from metadata supplied by the sample provider and were not determined by assay-based typing. Points the paper makes about the study in general: The amount of clinical and demographic metadata varied by source and participant and was provided uncurated.

On this clone: Its antigen specificity is not known. The sample holds no much larger clone one base away, and base qualities are not on file.

TCRbeta CDR3 regions were amplified from genomic DNA using the immunoSEQ Assay, a bias-controlled multiplex PCR. The study's own analysis went as follows. Within the assay, amplification of reference gene primers was used to estimate how many nucleated cells each sample contained. Sequence reads were collapsed and filtered to measure the absolute abundance of every unique TCRbeta CDR3 rearrangement. For each sample, productive Simpson clonality was calculated as the square root of Simpson's diversity index across productive rearrangements. Entries here come from immuneACCESS through TCRdb and include only in-frame sequences with V and J called. Some clones fail to appear in such tables; in the studies checked, an unresolved V gene covers under half of the shortfall, and the cause of the remainder is unknown. For V, J and clone size, that table is used; D and trimming come from the DNA. The table for this sample lists a few hundred thousand clones; roughly 88% of them were counted only once. The top ten constitute roughly 12% of the sample.

V is pruned by 6 bases and J by 7 bases, leaving 4 bases of the junction without a gene match. From the cysteine through the phenylalanine, the CDR3 covers 13 amino acids. Just the 39-base CDR3 DNA is kept, in frame starting at base 1. CDR1 and CDR2 are drawn from the germline V gene (reference sequence): LNHDA, SQIVND. The collaborating institutions used their own protocols to collect whole blood in K2EDTA tubes. Collaborator samples were shipped for TCRbeta analysis as frozen whole blood, isolated PBMCs, or DNA extracted from either sample type. Sequencing was done on a sample of peripheral blood. Recombination linked TRBV19 to TRBJ1-4, with TRBD1 matching 8 junction bases. The receptor was isolated from a man older than 75 with acute or convalescent COVID-19. Read as DNA, the sequence is TGTGCCAGTAGGATGACAGGGGTTGAAAAACTGTTTTTT. This is translated as CASRMTGVEKLFF.